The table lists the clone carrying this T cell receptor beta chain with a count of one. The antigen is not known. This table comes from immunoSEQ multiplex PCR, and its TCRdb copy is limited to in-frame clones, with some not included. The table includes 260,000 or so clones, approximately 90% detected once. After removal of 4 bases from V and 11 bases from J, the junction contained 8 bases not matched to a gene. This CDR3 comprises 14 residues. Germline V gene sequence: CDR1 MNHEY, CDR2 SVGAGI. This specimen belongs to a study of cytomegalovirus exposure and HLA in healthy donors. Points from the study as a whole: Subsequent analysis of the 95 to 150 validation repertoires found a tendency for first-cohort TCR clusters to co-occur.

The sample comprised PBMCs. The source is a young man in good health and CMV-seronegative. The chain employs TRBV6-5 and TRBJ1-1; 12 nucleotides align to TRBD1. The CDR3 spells CASSFSGQGALAFF. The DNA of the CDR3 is TGTGCCAGCAGTTTTTCGGGACAGGGGGCGCTTGCTTTCTTT.